This T cell receptor (beta chain) was recovered during a study of shared clonotypes between healthy human individuals. Whole-study results and caveats: Since donors were few, the genetic and exposure-history diversity represented was limited.

It was at deep level that the assay was run. Source study methods: Filtering of immunoSEQ junctional sequences could not match full-length read filtering. The repertoire was sequenced with immunoSEQ multiplex PCR; TCRdb's copy has only in-frame clones and lacks some. The V and J calls and clone size are taken from that table; D and trimming were inferred from the DNA. The table includes roughly 1 million clones, about 75% detected once. This clone is a singleton in its sample. Its antigen remains unidentified. This CDR3 has 13 amino acids. Germline values: CDR1 MNHEY, CDR2 SVGAGI. The germline V and J ends were trimmed by 6 bases and 5 bases, with 14 bases remaining between them.

The clonotype comes from a man aged 18 to 30 in good health. Sequencing was performed on memory CD4+ T cells sorted from blood. The sample's subset: CD45RA-negative fraction. The chain has TRBV6-5 and TRBJ2-7; no definite D call. The CDR3 spells CASRTRFADEQYF. The CDR3 coding sequence is TGTGCCAGCAGAACCCGATTTGCCGACGAGCAGTACTTC.